A selection of T cell receptor beta chains follows, all from one sample in a study of post-analysis software for immune sequencing data. From the PCR reads, TCRdb called clonotypes with MiXCR, one entry per CDR3 protein. Seen here are hundreds of thousands of distinct CDR3 sequences, more than 50% observed once, and the top ten hold about 11%. Input material: blood. Receptor source: a girl aged 2 to 9 with multiple sclerosis. Both conserved end residues are part of each CDR3. The D gene is left open where the match is weak. Clone size appears in some rows only: once, few, many, or a class for an expanded clone.

>TRBJ2-4|TRBD2|TRBV20-1|.
CSAIRGRTNIQYF
TGCAGTGCTATTCGCGGGAGAACAAACATTCAGTACTTC
>TRBJ2-7|.|TRBV2|.
CASSEIGRGGEQYF
TGTGCCAGCAGTGAAATAGGCAGGGGGGGAGAGCAGTACTTC
>TRBJ2-7|TRBD1|TRBV7-9|.
CASRATGASLQDEQYF
TGTGCCAGCAGGGCGACAGGGGCCTCCCTTCAGGACGAGCAGTACTTC
>TRBJ2-7|TRBD2|TRBV20-1|.
CSARVSTSEFYEQYF
TGCAGTGCTAGAGTCTCCACTAGCGAGTTCTACGAGCAGTACTTC
>TRBJ1-1|.|TRBV6-2/TRBV6-3|few
CASLSGWTEAFF
TGTGCCAGCCTCTCAGGGTGGACTGAAGCTTTCTTT
>TRBJ2-6|.|TRBV10-3|few
CAIDSTPSGANVLTF
TGTGCCATCGATTCGACCCCCTCTGGGGCCAACGTCCTGACTTTC
>TRBJ2-7|TRBD2|TRBV4-2|once
CASSQYSGAGYEQYF
TGTGCCAGCAGCCAATATAGCGGGGCCGGGTACGAGCAGTACTTC
>TRBJ2-4|.|TRBV29-1|.
CSVEPAKNIQYF
TGCAGCGTTGAACCAGCCAAAAACATTCAGTACTTC
>TRBJ2-6|.|TRBV4-3|.
CASSQRSGSGANVLTF
TGCGCCAGCAGCCAACGATCAGGATCTGGGGCCAACGTCCTGACTTTC
>TRBJ1-2|TRBD1|TRBV12-3/TRBV12-4|.
CASHSSGQGGYTF
TGTGCCAGCCATTCTTCGGGACAGGGAGGCTACACCTTC
>TRBJ2-1|.|TRBV7-9|.
CASSLALDSYNEQFF
TGTGCCAGCAGCTTAGCCCTGGACAGCTACAATGAGCAGTTCTTC
>TRBJ2-5|.|TRBV11-2|.
CASSSQGTNQETQYF
TGTGCCAGCAGCTCCCAAGGGACAAACCAAGAGACCCAGTACTTC
>TRBJ1-5|TRBD1|TRBV20-1|.
CSARAGGNNQPQHF
TGCAGTGCTAGAGCAGGGGGAAACAATCAGCCCCAGCATTTT
>TRBJ1-3|.|TRBV6-6|.
CASSYSNKGSPGNTIYF
TGTGCCAGCAGTTACTCGAATAAGGGAAGTCCTGGAAACACCATATATTTT
>TRBJ2-5|TRBD2|TRBV20-1|few
CSALLAGAWETQYF
TGCAGTGCTTTACTAGCGGGAGCATGGGAGACCCAGTACTTC
>TRBJ2-1|TRBD1|TRBV10-3|few
CAIRDIRDRDRDEQFF
TGTGCCATCAGAGATATCAGGGACAGGGATCGCGATGAGCAGTTCTTC
>TRBJ1-2|.|TRBV29-1|.
CSVGDGRNGYTF
TGCAGCGTTGGGGACGGACGGAATGGCTACACCTTC
>TRBJ1-1|.|TRBV24-1|.
CATSDSRDGEAFF
TGTGCTACCAGTGATTCCCGGGACGGTGAAGCTTTCTTT
>TRBJ2-1|TRBD1|TRBV14|few
CASSQDLVRTGGIYEQFF
TGTGCCAGCAGCCAAGATCTTGTACGGACAGGGGGCATATATGAGCAGTTCTTC
>TRBJ1-1|.|TRBV7-2|.
CASSLGGRKTEAFF
TGTGCCAGCAGCTTAGGGGGCAGAAAGACTGAAGCTTTCTTT
>TRBJ1-2|.|TRBV4-1|few
CASSQATDFNYGYTF
TGCGCCAGCAGCCAAGCGACGGATTTCAACTATGGCTACACCTTC
>TRBJ2-3|TRBD2|TRBV6-1|.
CASSEAGGPSDTQYF
TGTGCCAGCAGTGAAGCGGGAGGGCCCTCGGATACGCAGTATTTT
>TRBJ2-7|.|TRBV28|.
CVTSRTPYEQYF
TGTGTCACCTCGCGGACTCCCTACGAGCAGTACTTC
>TRBJ2-3|TRBD2|TRBV20-1|.
CSAGGRGSADTQYF
TGCAGTGCTGGGGGGAGGGGTAGCGCAGATACGCAGTATTTT
>TRBJ1-2|TRBD1|TRBV18|.
CASSPAGGQIFDGYTF
TGTGCCAGCTCACCAGCGGGGGGACAGATTTTCGATGGCTACACCTTC
>TRBJ1-5|.|TRBV18|.
CASSPQNSNQPQHF
TGTGCCAGCTCACCTCAGAATAGCAATCAGCCCCAGCATTTT
>TRBJ1-2|TRBD1|TRBV4-2|.
CASSAQGEEDGRYGYTF
TGTGCCAGCAGCGCACAGGGGGAGGAGGACGGCAGATATGGCTACACCTTC
>TRBJ2-5|TRBD2|TRBV10-3|.
CATHPGLAGGRGETQYF
TGTGCCACTCACCCGGGACTAGCGGGAGGTCGAGGGGAGACCCAGTACTTC
>TRBJ1-5|.|TRBV7-2|.
CASSPSRGSNQPQHF
TGTGCCAGCAGCCCAAGCAGAGGGAGCAATCAGCCCCAGCATTTT
>TRBJ1-2|TRBD1|TRBV7-2|few
CASSVQGAAYGYTF
TGTGCCAGCAGCGTACAGGGGGCCGCCTATGGCTACACCTTC
>TRBJ2-1|TRBD2|TRBV6-5|.
CASSYSTSGSAALIYDEQFF
TGTGCCAGCAGTTACTCGACCAGCGGGAGTGCCGCGCTTATATACGATGAGCAGTTCTTC
>TRBJ1-1|.|TRBV4-1|.
CASSQEWALNTEAFF
TGCGCCAGCAGCCAAGAGTGGGCCTTGAACACTGAAGCTTTCTTT
>TRBJ2-1|TRBD2|TRBV20-1|.
CSAWGGRGNEQFF
TGCAGTGCTTGGGGGGGGAGAGGCAATGAGCAGTTCTTC
>TRBJ2-1|.|TRBV18|.
CASSPKNEQFF
TGTGCCAGCTCACCTAAGAATGAGCAGTTCTTC
>TRBJ2-3|.|TRBV5-6|once
CASSLSQRRGDTQYF
TGTGCCAGCAGCTTGTCTCAGCGAAGGGGAGATACGCAGTATTTT
>TRBJ1-2|.|TRBV6-1|.
CASHPGGVGYTF
TGTGCCAGCCACCCCGGCGGGGTCGGCTACACCTTC